Listed below are T cell receptor beta chains from one sample, sequenced in a study of molecular identifiers for immune sequencing clone quantification. TCRdb re-analysed the PCR reads in MiXCR, keeping a single row per CDR3 protein. The sample records some 100,000 distinct CDR3 sequences, roughly 19% being singletons. The sequenced material came from naive CD8+ T cells from blood, with Jurkat cell RNA spiked in. The origin of the receptors is a human donor in good health. Some libraries in this study had Jurkat cell RNA spiked in. Both conserved end residues are trimmed from each CDR3.

V gene: TRBV30; CDR3 protein: AWRWTGLNTEAF
V gene: TRBV7-9; CDR3 protein: ASSLGPQETQY
V gene: TRBV4-3; CDR3 protein: ASSQDPWGSSNEQF
V gene: TRBV5-6; CDR3 protein: ASGAPGLNTDTQY
V gene: TRBV7-9; CDR3 protein: ASSPQGQLNYGYT
V gene: TRBV7-9; CDR3 protein: ASSLEAGGANEKLF
V gene: TRBV11-2; CDR3 protein: ASSLDLGAGQETQY
V gene: TRBV27; CDR3 protein: ASSLRQGNQPQH
V gene: TRBV29-1; CDR3 protein: SVEDQAGGSETQY
V gene: TRBV27; CDR3 protein: ASSLSGDTANEQY
V gene: TRBV4-2; CDR3 protein: ASSHRGGVLSGNTIY
V gene: TRBV19; CDR3 protein: ASSIAGGRGNEQF
V gene: TRBV11-1; CDR3 protein: ASSLSGLYNEQF
V gene: TRBV7-9; CDR3 protein: ASSQTSGEQY
V gene: TRBV29-1; CDR3 protein: SVGTGGDEQF
V gene: TRBV4-1; CDR3 protein: ASSQALQLGTGELF
V gene: TRBV10-3; CDR3 protein: AISDGQGAVRIAEAF
V gene: TRBV2; CDR3 protein: ARTGAGADTQY
V gene: TRBV7-9; CDR3 protein: ASSLVHYEQY
V gene: TRBV4-3; CDR3 protein: TSSQDPGSSYEQY
V gene: TRBV27; CDR3 protein: ASSYRFGQGQETQY
V gene: TRBV29-1; CDR3 protein: SADNHEQF
V gene: TRBV7-6; CDR3 protein: ASSLQSDTQY
V gene: TRBV24-1; CDR3 protein: ATSDSGVRASNEQF
V gene: TRBV4-1; CDR3 protein: ASSQRTESSYEQY
V gene: TRBV12-3/TRBV12-4; CDR3 protein: ASSPLRSGELF
V gene: TRBV28; CDR3 protein: ASNPDRSSGNTIY
V gene: TRBV21-1; CDR3 protein: ASSSRQGVSADTQY